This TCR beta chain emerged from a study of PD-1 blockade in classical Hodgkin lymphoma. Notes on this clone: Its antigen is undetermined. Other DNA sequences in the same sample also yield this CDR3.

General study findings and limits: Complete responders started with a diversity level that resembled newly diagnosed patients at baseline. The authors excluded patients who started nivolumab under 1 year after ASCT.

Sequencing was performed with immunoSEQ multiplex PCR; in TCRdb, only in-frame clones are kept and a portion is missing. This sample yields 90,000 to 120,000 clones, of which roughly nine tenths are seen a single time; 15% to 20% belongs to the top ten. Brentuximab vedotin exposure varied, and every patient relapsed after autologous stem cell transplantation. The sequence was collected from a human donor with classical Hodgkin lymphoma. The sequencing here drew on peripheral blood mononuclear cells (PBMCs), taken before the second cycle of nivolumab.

Here the CDR3 reads CASSLGQGTTEAFF. In DNA form, the CDR3 reads TGTGCCAGCAGTTTAGGACAGGGGACCACTGAAGCTTTCTTT. V usage is TRBV5-6 and J usage is TRBJ1-1, with 9 bases identical to TRBD1. CDR1 and CDR2 (germline): SGHDT, YYEEEE. V lost 5 bases to trimming and J lost 4 bases; unmatched junction nucleotides: 6. The CDR3 sequence is 14 residues long.